This T cell receptor beta chain was captured in a study of blood T cell repertoires in COVID-19 (dated by TCRdb to the early 2020s). For the study in its entirety: The collaborator samples originated in the United States, Italy and Spain and spanned the acute and convalescent phases of COVID-19. Deeply sampled blood TCRbeta repertoires from subjects exposed to, actively infected with, or recovered from COVID-19 were included in the dataset. HLA class I and class II types, where available, came from metadata supplied by the sample provider rather than from assay-based typing. The repertoires were made available in a free public database intended to serve as a resource for research on the immune response to SARS-CoV-2. The sample metadata nearly always contained a de-identified subject ID, COVID-19 status, age in years and sex. The material from the prospective study consisted of cDNA or gDNA derived from T cells, B-cell-depleted T cells, or PBMCs. The samples were drawn from the first 160 participants of the ongoing ImmuneRACE study and from 1,254 subjects provided by 6 global collaborators. Broader findings and caveats from the paper: The quantity of clinical and demographic metadata differed by source and by participant and was supplied without curation.

TCRbeta CDR3 regions were amplified from genomic DNA by means of the immunoSEQ Assay, a bias-controlled multiplex PCR. The source study handled its data this way. Within the assay, amplification of reference gene primers was used to estimate how many nucleated cells each sample contained. To quantify the absolute abundance of each unique TCRbeta CDR3 rearrangement, sequence reads were collapsed and filtered. Productive Simpson clonality was computed per sample as the square root of Simpson's diversity index over productive rearrangements. TCRdb mirrors the immuneACCESS table, restricted to in-frame sequences. Some clones are absent from its copies; in checked studies, under half trace to an unresolved V gene, and the reason for the others is unknown. V and J calls plus clone size are reproduced from that table; the DNA served to infer D and trimming. This sample comprises fewer than 250,000 clones, around 85% of them detected only once. The ten largest account for around 6.4% of the sample.

In this sample, this clone turned up once. Its antigen remains undetermined. There are no base qualities to consult, and no much larger clone falls within one base. CDR1 MGHRA and CDR2 YSYEKL were looked up in the germline V gene. The trim is 1 base for V and 5 bases for J, with a gap of 14 bases between the germline ends. The CDR3 holds 15 amino acids from the cysteine to the phenylalanine. Of all the DNA, just the CDR3 is kept, 45 bases in frame from base 1. Each collaborating institution followed its own protocols to collect whole blood in K2EDTA tubes. For TCRbeta analysis, collaborators shipped samples in one of three forms: frozen whole blood, isolated PBMCs, or DNA extracted from either of those sample types.

The sample comprised peripheral blood. The chain uses TRBV4-1 and TRBJ1-2; TRBD1 is a weak D gene call, 6 bases matching. The receptor was isolated from a woman between 55 and 75 years old with active or convalescent COVID-19. The CDR3 reads CASSQVAGVRYGYTF. The sequenced DNA is TGCGCCAGCAGCCAAGTGGCAGGGGTAAGGTATGGCTACACCTTC.